These T cell receptor beta chains were read from a single sample in a study of blood T cell repertoires in COVID-19. Measured with immunoSEQ multiplex PCR; TCRdb has only the in-frame clones, and not every one. The table has 250,000 to 300,000 clones, around 83% seen once. The sequencing input was peripheral blood. The receptors shown here come from a man at least 80 years old with acute or convalescent COVID-19. CDR3s include the opening cysteine and the closing phenylalanine or tryptophan. The D gene is left open where the match is weak. Expanded clones get a size class; other rows say once, few or many, or leave the size out.

V gene	J gene	clone size	D gene	CDR3 protein	CDR3 DNA
TRBV6-2/TRBV6-3	TRBJ1-1	NA	NA	CASSYWGNTEAFF	TGTGCCAGCAGTTATTGGGGCAACACTGAAGCTTTCTTT
TRBV5-1	TRBJ1-1	NA	NA	CASSLGPGQAAFF	TGCGCCAGCAGCTTGGGCCCCGGACAAGCAGCTTTCTTT
TRBV5-1	TRBJ2-1	NA	TRBD2	CASKTSGGAAYNEQFF	TGCGCCAGCAAGACTAGCGGGGGGGCCGCTTACAATGAGCAGTTCTTC
TRBV2	TRBJ1-5	NA	TRBD1	CASSDSDRGRQPQHF	TGTGCCAGCAGTGACTCGGACAGGGGGCGGCAGCCCCAGCATTTT
TRBV2	TRBJ1-2	NA	NA	CASSERTHGYTF	TGTGCCAGCAGTGAACGGACACACGGCTACACCTTC
TRBV5-1	TRBJ1-4	NA	NA	CASSLGSQGREKLFF	TGCGCCAGCAGCTTGGGTTCGCAGGGAAGGGAAAAACTGTTTTTT
TRBV11-2	TRBJ2-5	NA	NA	CASSPLGIHQETQYF	TGTGCCAGCAGTCCACTAGGGATCCACCAAGAGACCCAGTACTTC
TRBV4-1	TRBJ2-3	NA	NA	CASSPGFTDTQYF	TGCGCCAGCAGCCCGGGGTTCACAGATACGCAGTATTTT
TRBV4-1	TRBJ2-7	once	TRBD2	CASSQGGGRNYEQYF	TGCGCCAGCAGCCAAGGAGGCGGGAGGAATTACGAGCAGTACTTC
TRBV5-6	TRBJ2-2	NA	NA	CASSTRQVGTGELFF	TGTGCCAGCAGCACCAGACAGGTTGGCACCGGGGAGCTGTTTTTT
TRBV3-1/TRBV3-2	TRBJ1-1	NA	NA	CASSPLRGLNTEAFF	TGTGCCAGCAGCCCTCTTAGAGGCTTGAACACTGAAGCTTTCTTT
TRBV2	TRBJ2-2	NA	NA	CASSWLGGTGELFF	TGTGCCAGCAGCTGGCTAGGAGGCACCGGGGAGCTGTTTTTT
TRBV18	TRBJ2-5	NA	TRBD1	CASSPGQGASETQYF	TGTGCCAGCTCACCTGGACAGGGGGCATCAGAGACCCAGTACTTC
TRBV5-1	TRBJ2-5	NA	NA	CASSWQTRPETQYF	TGCGCCAGCAGCTGGCAGACTAGGCCAGAGACCCAGTACTTC
TRBV27	TRBJ2-7	few	NA	CASSPNTGIGQYF	TGTGCCAGCAGTCCGAATACAGGGATCGGGCAGTACTTC
TRBV4-1	TRBJ1-2	NA	NA	CASSLPVQVGGYTF	TGCGCCAGCAGCCTCCCGGTCCAGGTCGGTGGCTACACCTTC
TRBV2	TRBJ1-6	few	NA	CASSEGQGQNSPLHF	TGTGCCAGCAGTGAAGGGCAGGGACAAAATTCACCCCTCCACTTT
TRBV18	TRBJ2-7	NA	NA	CASSPPAGTPYEQYF	TGTGCCAGCTCACCACCGGCGGGAACCCCCTACGAGCAGTACTTC
TRBV9	TRBJ1-6	few	NA	CASSVAASSPLHF	TGTGCCAGCAGCGTAGCTGCGAGCTCACCCCTCCACTTT
TRBV29-1	TRBJ2-7	NA	NA	CSVEIGVPAYEQYF	TGCAGCGTTGAGATAGGGGTCCCGGCCTACGAGCAGTACTTC
TRBV5-1	TRBJ1-1	NA	NA	CASSLTTGIMNTEAFF	TGCGCCAGCAGCTTGACCACAGGGATCATGAACACTGAAGCTTTCTTT
TRBV2	TRBJ1-2	NA	TRBD1	CASSEEGDRGGYTF	TGTGCCAGCAGTGAAGAGGGGGACAGGGGTGGCTACACCTTC
TRBV3-1/TRBV3-2	TRBJ2-3	NA	NA	CASSQGAPASTDTQYF	TGTGCCAGCAGCCAAGGGGCCCCTGCTAGCACAGATACGCAGTATTTT
TRBV5-4	TRBJ2-2	NA	TRBD2	CASSPRGGNTGELFF	TGTGCCAGCAGCCCTCGCGGGGGGAACACCGGGGAGCTGTTTTTT
TRBV18	TRBJ2-1	NA	TRBD1	CASSPTGAVNEQFF	TGTGCCAGCTCACCAACAGGGGCGGTCAATGAGCAGTTCTTC
TRBV28	TRBJ1-1	few	NA	CASSSTGDRNTEAFF	TGTGCCAGCAGTTCCACGGGGGATAGGAACACTGAAGCTTTCTTT
TRBV9	TRBJ2-2	NA	NA	CASSVSTYGGELFF	TGTGCCAGCAGCGTATCAACTTACGGCGGGGAGCTGTTTTTT